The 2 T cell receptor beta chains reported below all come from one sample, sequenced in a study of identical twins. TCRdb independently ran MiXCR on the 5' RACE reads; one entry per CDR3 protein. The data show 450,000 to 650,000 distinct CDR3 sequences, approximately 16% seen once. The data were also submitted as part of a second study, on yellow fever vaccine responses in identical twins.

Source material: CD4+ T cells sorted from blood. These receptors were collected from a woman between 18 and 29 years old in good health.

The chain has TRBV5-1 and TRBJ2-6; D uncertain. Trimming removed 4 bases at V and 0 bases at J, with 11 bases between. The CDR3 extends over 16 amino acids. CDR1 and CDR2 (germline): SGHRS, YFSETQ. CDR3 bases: TGCGCCAGCAGCCCCCCTTCGTCCTCTGGGGCCAACGTCCTGACTTTC. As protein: CASSPPSSSGANVLTF.

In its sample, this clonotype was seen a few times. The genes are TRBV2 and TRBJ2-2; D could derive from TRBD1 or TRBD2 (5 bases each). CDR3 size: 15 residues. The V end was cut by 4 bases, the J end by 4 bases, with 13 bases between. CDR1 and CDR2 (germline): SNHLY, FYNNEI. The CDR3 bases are TGTGCCAGCAGTGGGGACCCCGTTGGCACCGGGGAGCTGTTTTTT. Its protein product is CASSGDPVGTGELFF.